This T cell receptor beta chain originates from a study of neoadjuvant nivolumab and ipilimumab in lung cancer. Looking at the study overall: The combination arm added day-1 ipilimumab 1 mg/kg to nivolumab 3 mg/kg on days 1, 15, 29. Whole-study findings and limits: TCR richness and clonality were higher in tumors than adjacent uninvolved lung. From pretherapy to surgery, tumor richness and clonality rose with dual therapy. Blood richness before therapy tracked richness in tumors resected after neoadjuvant therapy.

Libraries were prepared by immunoSEQ multiplex PCR; TCRdb keeps only in-frame clonotypes and omits some of them. The sample contains some 20,000 clones, 65% to 85% of which appear only once. Note on this clone: The antigen remains undetermined.

The V end was cut by 1 base, the J end by 3 bases, with 15 bases between. The CDR3 is 17 amino acids. Germline V gene lookup returns CDR1 LGHNA and CDR2 YSLEER. This chain joins TRBV4-3 and TRBJ1-4; D is perhaps TRBD1 (6 bases). The TCR comes from an adult with non-small cell lung cancer. Sequencing used tumor tissue, obtained after neoadjuvant nivolumab, alone or with ipilimumab, at or shortly before surgery. CDR3 sequence: CASSQGVWGRANEKLFF. CDR3 nucleotide sequence: TGCGCCAGCAGCCAAGGGGTCTGGGGGCGAGCTAATGAAAAACTGTTTTTT.